The clone carrying this T cell receptor beta chain was detected a few times. The data were obtained in a study of blood T cell repertoires in COVID-19. Study context: Whether acute or convalescent, the COVID-19 samples came from the United States, Italy and Spain. PBMCs, B-cell-depleted T cells, or T cells provided the cDNA or gDNA that made up the material.

Original data processing: Amplification of reference gene primers provided the estimated nucleated cell counts. Using immunoSEQ multiplex PCR, the repertoire was profiled, and TCRdb retains in-frame clones only, with some absent. V, J and clone size reflect that table, while D and trimming were determined from the DNA. The repertoire consists of about 64,000 clones, with roughly 80% occurring once and the leading ten covering around 13%. Germline V gives CDR1 MGHRA, CDR2 YSYEKL. The CDR3 totals 13 residues. Trimming removed 1 base from V and 4 bases from J; junction bases left unmatched: 0. The rearrangement joins TRBV4-1 to TRBJ1-2; 7 bases are a match to TRBD1. This clonotype was sampled from a human donor in a cohort sampled during active COVID-19. Sequenced sample: peripheral blood. The CDR3 here is CASSQGQGYGYTF. CDR3 DNA: TGCGCCAGCAGCCAAGGACAGGGCTATGGCTACACCTTC.